Below are 16 T cell receptor beta chains sequenced from a single sample in a study of OX40 agonist ivuxolimab in advanced cancers. Assay: immunoSEQ multiplex PCR; the TCRdb copy retains only in-frame clones and omits some. The sample lists under 85,000 clones, 87% seen once, with 0.2% to 0.3% in the top ten. Specimen: CD4+ or CD8+ T cells sorted from blood, collected in a trial of the OX40 agonist ivuxolimab. The receptor set was obtained from an adult with an advanced solid tumor such as melanoma, head and neck, liver or kidney cancer.

CDR3 sequence reads: CASSAQSTDTQYF. CDR3 sequence (DNA): TGTGCCAGCAGTGCCCAAAGCACAGATACGCAGTATTTT. This chain uses TRBV6-4 with TRBJ2-3; D uncertain. CDR1 and CDR2 (germline): MRHNA, SNTAGT. The CDR3 runs 13 residues. The V gene lost 4 bases and the J gene lost 0 bases, with 5 bases spanning the gap.

This clone came up a few times. The gene calls are TRBV27 and TRBJ1-2; TRBD1 might be the D (6 bases). CDR3 length: 13 amino acids. Trimming removed 6 bases at V and 5 bases at J, with 13 bases between. The germline V gene has CDR1 MNHEY and CDR2 SMNVEV (reference sequence). The CDR3 DNA is TGTGCCAGCAGCCCAAGGACAGCGTATGGCTACACCTTC. It codes for CASSPRTAYGYTF.

The chain employs TRBV5-1 and TRBJ1-1; a weak D match, TRBD1 (5 bases). Trimming took off 0 bases at V and 2 bases at J, with 8 bases between the two ends. Germline values: CDR1 SGHRS, CDR2 YFSETQ. The CDR3 is 14 amino acids. CDR3 amino acids: CASSLGRDNTEAFF. The CDR3 nucleotides read TGCGCCAGCAGCTTGGGCAGGGATAACACTGAAGCTTTCTTT.

The rearrangement uses TRBV5-6 and TRBJ2-6; the D gene could be TRBD1 or TRBD2 (5 bases each). V was shortened by 4 bases and J by 4 bases, with 18 bases between the two germline ends. CDR1 SGHDT and CDR2 YYEEEE come from the germline V gene. The CDR3 loop spans 17 amino acids. The CDR3 sequence: CASSRPGTDLGANVLTF. As DNA, the CDR3 is TGTGCCAGCAGCCGACCCGGGACGGACTTGGGGGCCAACGTCCTGACTTTC.

The V gene is TRBV5-1, the J gene TRBJ2-6, with D perhaps TRBD1 (6 bases). Germline V gene sequence: CDR1 SGHRS, CDR2 YFSETQ. The CDR3 is made up of 15 amino acids. V was trimmed by 4 bases and J by 4 bases, leaving 12 bases between them. The DNA of the CDR3 is TGCGCCAGCAGCGCAACAGGGTTAGGGGCCAACGTCCTGACTTTC. This translates into CASSATGLGANVLTF.

The V call is TRBV7-2, the J call TRBJ2-7; TRBD2 matches 9 bases. V trimming: 3 bases; J trimming: 4 bases; junction bases outside the gene matches: 4. This CDR3 has 14 amino acids. Germline V CDR1 and CDR2: SGHTA, FQGNSA. As DNA, the CDR3 is TGTGCCAGCAGCTTGACTAGCGGCCCTTACGAGCAGTACTTC. Protein: CASSLTSGPYEQYF. Full variable domain (missing parts from reference TRBV7-2 and TRBJ2-7): GAGVSQSPSNKVTEKGKDVELRCDPISGHTALYWYRQSLGQGLEFLIYFQGNSAPDKSGLPSDRFSAERTGGSVSTLTIQRTQQEDSAVYLCASSLTSGPYEQYFGPGTRLTVT.

The chain has TRBV4-1 and TRBJ1-2; D unclear. Germline CDR1 is MGHRA and CDR2 is YSYEKL. V gave up 2 bases and J gave up 2 bases, with 9 bases separating them. The length of the CDR3 is 14 residues. CDR3 in amino acids: CASSQLQQNYGYTF. The DNA for the CDR3 is TGCGCCAGCAGCCAACTACAGCAAAACTATGGCTACACCTTC.

This chain links TRBV19 with TRBJ1-1; D is ambiguous. V was trimmed by 2 bases and J by 5 bases, leaving 9 bases between them. This CDR3 has 13 amino acids. Germline CDR1 reads LNHDA; CDR2 reads SQIVND (reference sequence). CDR3 DNA sequence: TGTGCCAGTAGTATACTAAGAGGGACTGAAGCTTTCTTT. It is translated as CASSILRGTEAFF.

The chain links TRBV7-9 to TRBJ1-1; 8 nucleotides line up with TRBD1. Germline V lookup: CDR1 SEHNR, CDR2 FQNEAQ (reference sequence). The V segment lost 5 bases and the J segment 8 bases; nucleotides outside the gene matches: 4. CDR3 size: 12 residues. In nucleotides, the CDR3 is TGTGCCAGCAGCCTCCGGGACAGGGAAGCTTTCTTT. Translated: CASSLRDREAFF.

The chain has TRBV1 and TRBJ2-1; no check of the table's D call, TRBD2, against the DNA was made. TRBV1 is a recognized pseudogene. This CDR3 region has 16 residues. CDR3 residues: CTSSQDPYSPYNEQFF. The CDR3 DNA sequence: TGCACCAGCAGCCAAGACCCCTATTCCCCCTACAATGAGCAGTTCTTC.

The chain combines TRBV13 with TRBJ1-6, with D uncertain. This CDR3 spans 16 amino acids. Trimming took off 3 bases at V and 2 bases at J, with 11 bases between the two ends. Germline V gene lookup returns CDR1 PRHDT and CDR2 FYEKMQ (reference sequence). As DNA, the CDR3 is TGTGCCAGCAGCTTGGAGGGATTCGCCTATAATTCACCCCTCCACTTT. Its protein product is CASSLEGFAYNSPLHF. The variable domain in full, with the rest retrieved from reference TRBV13 and TRBJ1-6, is AAGVIQSPRHLIKEKRETATLKCYPIPRHDTVYWYQQGPGQDPQFLISFYEKMQSDKGSIPDRFSAQQFSDYHSELNMSSLELGDSALYFCASSLEGFAYNSPLHFGNGTRLTVT.

The chain links TRBV6-5 to TRBJ2-7; no reliable D call. Trimming took off 2 bases at V and 0 bases at J, with 8 bases between the two ends. Germline-derived CDR1 and CDR2 are MNHEY and SVGAGI. This CDR3 comprises 14 residues. The CDR3: CASSYRGSSYEQYF. The CDR3 region has the DNA TGTGCCAGCAGTTACCGTGGATCCTCCTACGAGCAGTACTTC.

The DNA of the CDR3 is TGTGCCAGCAGCGCCCGGACAGGGGAGAATCAGCCCCAGCATTTT. It codes for CASSARTGENQPQHF. The chain is built from TRBV7-8 and TRBJ1-5; 9 bases map to TRBD1. The CDR3 has 15 amino acids. V shed 5 bases and J 4 bases; nucleotides not matched to a gene: 6. The V gene's germline CDR1 is SGHVS and CDR2 FQNEAQ.

This chain connects TRBV2 to TRBJ2-1; D may be TRBD2 (5 bases). Germline-derived CDR1 and CDR2 are SNHLY and FYNNEI. CDR3 length: 15 amino acids. V shed 2 bases and J shed 2 bases, with 10 bases lying between them. The CDR3 loop is CASSESGVTYNEQFF. The CDR3 bases are TGTGCCAGCAGTGAATCCGGGGTAACCTACAATGAGCAGTTCTTC.

This rearrangement joins TRBV5-6 to TRBJ1-1, with D possibly matching TRBD1 (5 bases). Germline values: CDR1 SGHDT, CDR2 YYEEEE. The V end lost 2 bases, the J end lost 3 bases, and 14 bases lay between the germline ends. This CDR3 comprises 15 residues. In DNA form, the CDR3 reads TGTGCCAGCAGCTTTGTCGCCACAGGATACACTGAAGCTTTCTTT. It translates to CASSFVATGYTEAFF.

This chain links TRBV7-6 with TRBJ2-7; 7 bases agree with TRBD2. V was clipped by 0 bases and J by 7 bases; unmatched bases: 15. Germline-derived CDR1 and CDR2 are SGHVS and FNYEAQ. CDR3 length: 17 residues. The chain's CDR3 is CASSLAGASAGVSEQYF. In nucleotides, the CDR3 is TGTGCCAGCAGCTTAGCTGGGGCTAGTGCGGGAGTGAGTGAGCAGTACTTC.